This T cell receptor (beta chain) was profiled in a study of blood T cell repertoires in COVID-19. Study as a whole: Sites in the United States, Italy and Spain provided acute and convalescent COVID-19 samples.

The V and J ends lost 4 bases and 0 bases respectively, with 10 bases between them. CDR3 length: 15 amino acids. Germline V CDR1 and CDR2: LGHDT, YNNKEL (reference sequence). In the study's own analysis: For nucleated cells, counts were estimated from reference gene primer amplification. Produced via immunoSEQ multiplex PCR; TCRdb's table is partial and in-frame only. That table supplies the V and J calls and clone size; D and trimming were determined from the DNA. Of 300,000 to 350,000 clones in the sample, around 90% are singletons; the top ten hold roughly 4.3%. Participant ages covered about 18 to 89 years across about 22 US areas.

The source is a woman aged 18-35 years with acute COVID-19. Sequenced sample: PBMCs or T cells enriched from blood (not recorded which). The chain links TRBV3-1 (or the pseudogene TRBV3-2) to TRBJ1-3; D is uncertain. This chain's CDR3 is CASSPQELSGNTIYF. CDR3 nucleotides: TGTGCCAGCAGCCCTCAAGAGCTCTCTGGAAACACCATATATTTT.